One and the same sample provided the 23 T cell receptor beta chains below, sequenced in a study of OX40 agonist ivuxolimab in advanced cancers. Sequencing used immunoSEQ multiplex PCR; TCRdb keeps in-frame clones, though not all of them. The profile shows around 150,000 clones, 94% of them singletons. Sequenced here: CD4+ or CD8+ T cells sorted from blood, sampled in a trial of the OX40 agonist ivuxolimab. All receptors come from an adult with an advanced solid tumor such as melanoma, head and neck, liver or kidney cancer.

This clone was counted a single time. The J gene is TRBJ1-4, the V gene TRBV27; possibly TRBD1 for D (5 bases). V gave up 3 bases and J gave up 12 bases, with 17 bases separating them. Germline V lookup: CDR1 MNHEY, CDR2 SMNVEV (reference sequence). The CDR3 is 14 residues long. CDR3: CASSLAGDPGELFF. CDR3 DNA sequence: TGTGCCAGCAGTTTGGCCGGGGACCCTGGAGAACTGTTTTTT. Full variable domain (remainder filled in from reference TRBV27 and TRBJ1-4): EAQVTQNPRYLITVTGKKLTVTCSQNMNHEYMSWYRQDPGLGLRQIYYSMNVEVTDKGDVPEGYKVSRKEKRNFPLILESPSPNQTSLYFCASSLAGDPGELFFGSGTQLSVL.

The gene calls are TRBV5-4 and TRBJ1-4; TRBD1 might be the D (5 bases). The V and J ends lost 3 bases and 10 bases respectively, with 19 bases between them. This CDR3 region has 15 residues. Germline V gene sequence: CDR1 SGHNT, CDR2 YYREEE (reference sequence). CDR3 amino acids: CASSSPRLRGGKLFF. Written as DNA, the CDR3 is TGTGCCAGCAGCTCGCCCCGGCTCCGGGGCGGAAAACTGTTTTTT.

V and J are TRBV5-4 and TRBJ1-1; D is uncertain. The CDR3 totals 15 residues. V was pared by 0 bases and J by 0 bases, with 9 bases between. Germline V gene lookup returns CDR1 SGHNT and CDR2 YYREEE (reference sequence). The CDR3 loop is CASSLVDRLNTEAFF. DNA of the CDR3: TGTGCCAGCAGCTTGGTTGACCGGTTGAACACTGAAGCTTTCTTT.

The CDR3 DNA follows: TGTGCCAGCAGCCCCTCGACACTTCTTTACGAGCAGTACTTC. This translates into CASSPSTLLYEQYF. The V call is TRBV5-5, the J call TRBJ2-7, with unresolved D. Germline CDR1 reads SGHKS; CDR2 reads YYEKEE (reference sequence). The CDR3 sequence is 14 residues long. V was clipped by 4 bases and J by 4 bases, with 15 bases between them.

The chain uses TRBV7-9 and TRBJ1-1; tentatively, D is TRBD1 (5 bases). Trimming removed 5 bases from V and 0 bases from J, with 16 bases in between. The length of the CDR3 is 16 residues. The germline CDR1 and CDR2 sequences are SEHNR and FQNEAQ (reference sequence). As DNA, the CDR3 is TGTGCCAGCAGCCCCCCCGGGACGGCCTTGAACACTGAAGCTTTCTTT. Its translation is CASSPPGTALNTEAFF.

The chain joins TRBV5-1 to TRBJ2-6; 7 bases match TRBD1. V lost 9 bases, J lost 0 bases, and 9 bases stayed unmatched. The V gene's germline CDR1 is SGHRS and CDR2 YFSETQ. The CDR3 contains 16 residues. The CDR3 DNA is TGCGCCACCACCACAGGGGCCCGCTCTGGGGCCAACGTCCTGACTTTC. Protein: CATTTGARSGANVLTF.

The rearrangement links TRBV6-6 to TRBJ1-1, with TRBD1 as a possible D gene (6 bases). Between the trimmed V and J ends, which lost 5 bases and 1 base, there was a span of 11 bases. CDR1 MNHNY and CDR2 SVGAGI come from the germline V gene (reference sequence). This CDR3 comprises 14 residues. CDR3 loop: CASSQTGQNTEAFF. The CDR3 bases are TGTGCCAGCAGTCAGACAGGACAGAACACTGAAGCTTTCTTT.

In DNA form, the CDR3 reads TGCGCCAGCAGCCGGGGACAGTCAGAGACCCAGTACTTC. Translated, it gives CASSRGQSETQYF. The chain employs TRBV4-1 and TRBJ2-5, with 7 bases lining up with TRBD1. Germline trimming cut 4 bases from V and 4 bases from J; bases unmatched to any gene: 3. Germline lookup yields CDR1 MGHRA and CDR2 YSYEKL. The CDR3 extends over 13 amino acids.

The genes are TRBV2 and TRBJ2-1, with D possibly being TRBD1 (6 bases). CDR1 is SNHLY, CDR2 FYNNEI, per germline. The ends were cut back, 7 bases at V and 4 bases at J, with 11 bases in the middle. The CDR3 covers 13 residues. The CDR3 is CASTWDIYNEQFF. The CDR3 bases are TGTGCCAGCACCTGGGACATATACAATGAGCAGTTCTTC.

The chain has TRBV19 and TRBJ2-2; the D gene is possibly TRBD1 (6 bases). The V gene's germline CDR1 is LNHDA and CDR2 SQIVND (reference sequence). The CDR3 is made up of 16 amino acids. The ends were cut back, 6 bases at V and 4 bases at J, with 18 bases in the middle. The CDR3 coding sequence is TGTGCCAGTAGCCCCTTACAGGGCTTGGGCACCGGGGAGCTGTTTTTT. Translated: CASSPLQGLGTGELFF.

The chain couples TRBV21-1 to TRBJ2-5. TRBV21-1 is a known pseudogene. The CDR3 totals 14 residues. The CDR3 DNA reads TGTGCCAGCAGCAAAGCAGACCTCCACGAGACCCAGTACTTC. Protein: CASSKADLHETQYF.

This clone has only a few counts. The chain uses TRBV9 and TRBJ2-2; D not certain. This CDR3 has 14 residues. The germline gives CDR1 SGDLS, CDR2 YYNGEE. V was pared by 0 bases and J by 0 bases, with 3 bases between. The CDR3 DNA is TGTGCCAGCAGCGTAGTGCCGAACACCGGGGAGCTGTTTTTT. Translated: CASSVVPNTGELFF.

The J gene is TRBJ1-1, the V gene TRBV19, with D uncertain. This CDR3 comprises 12 residues. The germline V gene has CDR1 LNHDA and CDR2 SQIVND (reference sequence). Trimming removed 1 base at V and 7 bases at J, with 7 bases between. CDR3 amino acids: CASSIGVYEAFF. DNA for the CDR3: TGTGCCAGTAGTATAGGCGTTTATGAAGCTTTCTTT.

The chain uses TRBV30 and TRBJ2-6; TRBD2 is a possible D gene (5 bases). Per germline, CDR1 GTSNPN and CDR2 SVGIG (reference sequence). The CDR3 runs to 17 residues. V lost 2 bases and J 0 bases, leaving 14 bases between the germline ends. This CDR3 is CAWSFGGPLSGANVLTF. DNA of the CDR3: TGTGCCTGGAGTTTTGGCGGGCCCCTCTCTGGGGCCAACGTCCTGACTTTC.

J is TRBJ2-7 and V is TRBV7-7; the match to TRBD1 covers 7 bases. This CDR3 is 15 amino acids long. The V gene end was trimmed by 4 bases and the J gene end by 4 bases; junction bases not matched to a gene: 10. The germline CDR1 and CDR2 sequences are SSHAT and FNYEAQ (reference sequence). DNA for the CDR3: TGTGCCAGCAGCTCCCAACTGGGACAGCAATACGAGCAGTACTTC. Translated: CASSSQLGQQYEQYF.

The V call is TRBV7-9, the J call TRBJ2-7; the D is unclear. This CDR3 comprises 14 residues. The germline V and J ends were trimmed by 7 bases and 3 bases, with 16 bases remaining between them. CDR1 and CDR2 from the germline V gene are SEHNR and FQNEAQ (reference sequence). The CDR3 here is CASNSHQERYEQYF. The CDR3 coding sequence is TGTGCCAGCAACAGTCATCAGGAACGCTACGAGCAGTACTTC.

This chain joins TRBV6-1 and TRBJ2-7; TRBD1 aligns across 8 bases. The V and J ends lost 1 base and 2 bases, in that order; junction bases with no gene match: 4. CDR1 is MNHNS and CDR2 is SASEGT in the germline V gene. The CDR3 covers 15 residues. The CDR3 bases are TGTGCCAGCAGTGAAGGGACAGGGATAGCCTACGAGCAGTACTTC. This sequence encodes CASSEGTGIAYEQYF.

This clone was counted once. This sequence joins TRBV7-7 and TRBJ2-5; a weak D match, TRBD2 (6 bases). With 5 bases removed from V and 5 bases from J, the gap between germline ends came to 18 bases. The CDR3 is 15 amino acids. From germline, CDR1 is SSHAT and CDR2 FNYEAQ (reference sequence). CDR3 in amino acids: CASSSRAGPRETQYF. CDR3 bases: TGTGCCAGCAGCAGTCGTGCGGGGCCCAGGGAGACCCAGTACTTC.

V usage is TRBV5-1 and J usage is TRBJ1-3; D gene ambiguous. The CDR3 runs to 14 residues. Trimming left V 5 bases short and J 0 bases short, with 9 bases between. Germline lookup yields CDR1 SGHRS and CDR2 YFSETQ. The CDR3, as DNA: TGCGCCAGCAGACCGCAAGTCTCTGGAAACACCATATATTTT. The encoded protein is CASRPQVSGNTIYF.

The chain combines TRBV10-3 with TRBJ2-7; TRBD2 is a possible D gene (6 bases). This CDR3 has 13 residues. CDR1 and CDR2 from the germline V gene are ENHRY and SYGVKD. V dropped 8 bases and J dropped 0 bases, with 11 bases sitting between them. The CDR3 DNA reads as TGTGCCATCCGGGGGAGCGGCTCCTACGAGCAGTACTTC. Residues: CAIRGSGSYEQYF.

This clone appeared a few times. This rearrangement joins TRBV7-9 to TRBJ2-1; no firm D call. The germline CDR1 and CDR2 sequences are SEHNR and FQNEAQ (reference sequence). The CDR3 length is 14 residues. Trimming removed 4 bases from V and 8 bases from J, with 15 bases in between. Written as DNA, the CDR3 is TGTGCCAGCAGCTACCGACTCGATCGGCATGAGCAGTTCTTC. Its translation is CASSYRLDRHEQFF.

This rearrangement joins TRBV7-2 to TRBJ2-1; D not resolved. The CDR3 sequence is 12 residues long. The ends were cut back, 2 bases at V and 5 bases at J, with 4 bases in the middle. Germline-derived CDR1 and CDR2 are SGHTA and FQGNSA. DNA of the CDR3: TGTGCCAGCAGCTTATATGACAATGAGCAGTTCTTC. This encodes CASSLYDNEQFF.

This clone was seen only once. The chain is built from TRBV23-1 and TRBJ2-7, with 8 bases aligning to TRBD2. TRBV23-1 is marked as an open reading frame, function uncertain. There are 15 residues in the CDR3. Trimming cost V 6 bases and J 0 bases; bases outside gene matches: 7. The CDR3, as DNA: TGCGCCAGCAGCCAAGGCGGGGGGCTCTCCTACGAGCAGTACTTC. Its protein is CASSQGGGLSYEQYF.